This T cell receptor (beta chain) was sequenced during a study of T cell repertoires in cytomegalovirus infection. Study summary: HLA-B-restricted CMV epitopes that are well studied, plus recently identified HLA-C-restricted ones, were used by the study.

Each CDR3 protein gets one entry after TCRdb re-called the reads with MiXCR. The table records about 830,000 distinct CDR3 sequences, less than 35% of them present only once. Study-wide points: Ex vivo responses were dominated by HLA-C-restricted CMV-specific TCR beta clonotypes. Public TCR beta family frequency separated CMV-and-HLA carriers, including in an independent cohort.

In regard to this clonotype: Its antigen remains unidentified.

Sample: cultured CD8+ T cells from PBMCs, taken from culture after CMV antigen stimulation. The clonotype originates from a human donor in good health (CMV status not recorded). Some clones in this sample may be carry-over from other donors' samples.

The CDR3: CASSVASYNEQFF. DNA of the CDR3: TGTGCCAGCAGCGTAGCTTCGTACAATGAGCAGTTCTTC. V usage is TRBV9 and J usage is TRBJ2-1; D gene ambiguous. This CDR3 has 13 amino acids. V lost 0 bases and J 4 bases, leaving 5 bases between the germline ends. CDR1 is SGDLS, CDR2 YYNGEE, per germline.